The 15 T cell receptor beta chains in this list originate from one sample, sequenced in a study of tissue T cells after allogeneic stem cell transplantation. Data came from immunoSEQ multiplex PCR; TCRdb stores just in-frame clones and leaves some out. This sample has 4,500 to 5,000 clones; approximately 31% occur once, and the top ten carry roughly 9.6%. Time point described: mouse harvest day 14 after allogeneic transplant. The graft held 10^6 splenic CD5+ T cells and 10^7 T-cell-depleted bone marrow cells. The material sequenced was skin. The receptors here all came from a female BALB/c mouse given C57BL/6 T cells with graft-versus-host disease after an allogeneic hematopoietic cell transplant.

Only a few counts were recorded for this clone. Germline and genes here are mouse. The observed sequence ends 1 residue before the CDR3 terminus, with the missing tail filled in from the germline J gene. This chain links TRBV26 with TRBJ2-2; the D is unclear. In germline, CDR1 is KGHPV, CDR2 FQNQEV (reference sequence). Trimming took off 4 bases at V and 4 bases at J, with 7 bases between the two ends. This CDR3 contains 13 residues. CDR3 DNA, as far as it was read: TGTGCCAGCAGTCAGGGAGTCACCGGGCAGCTCTAC. Residues: CASSQGVTGQLY. The entire CDR3 protein is CASSQGVTGQLYF.

By share of the sample, this clone is medium-sized (0.01 to 0.1%). All gene names here are mouse names. The CDR3 end falls 1 residue outside the read, so it is completed with the germline J gene. The chain combines TRBV23 with TRBJ1-4; no DNA check was done on the table's D call, TRBD1. The CDR3 length is 14 residues. Germline assignment: CDR1 KGHTA and CDR2 FQNQQP. The CDR3 sequence: CSSSPGQGNERLFF. The covered CDR3 bases are TGCTCCAGCAGTCCGGGACAGGGGAACGAAAGATTATTT.

In its sample, this clone is medium-sized (0.01 to 0.1%). Gene names are mouse gene names. Read sequence stops 1 residue before the CDR3 end, and the germline J gene provides the missing end. The chain uses TRBV26 and TRBJ1-1, with 12 bases matching TRBD1. The CDR3 totals 14 residues. Germline assignment: CDR1 KGHPV and CDR2 FQNQEV (reference sequence). The V gene end was trimmed by 4 bases and the J gene end by 8 bases; junction bases not matched to a gene: 5. The CDR3 DNA, read in part, is TGTGCCAGCAGTCAGCCGGGACAGGGGGCGGAAGTCTTC. It encodes CASSQPGQGAEVF. The complete CDR3 reads CASSQPGQGAEVFF.

A note on this clone: Gene and germline names: mouse. The DNA ends 1 residue before the CDR3 does, and the rest of the CDR3 is filled in from the germline J gene. The gene calls are TRBV3 and TRBJ2-7, with 7 bases that match TRBD2. Germline CDR1 is SNHLY and CDR2 is FYNGKV (reference sequence). This CDR3 spans 13 amino acids. The ends lost 4 bases at V and 3 bases at J; junction bases unmatched: 3. Incomplete CDR3 DNA: TGTGCCAGCAGCTCAGGACTGGTCTATGAACAGTAC. Its protein product is CASSSGLVYEQY. The CDR3, in full, reads CASSSGLVYEQYF.

This clone was seen a few times. Genes and germline are mouse. The read ends 1 residue shy of where the CDR3 ends; the end is completed using the germline J gene. The J gene is TRBJ1-4, the V gene TRBV31; 7 bases are a match to TRBD1. There are 15 residues in the CDR3. J gave up 0 bases and V 3 bases, and 4 bases lay outside the gene matches. Germline V gives CDR1 GKSSPN, CDR2 SITVG. The CDR3 loop reads CAWSPGTVSNERLFF. Incomplete CDR3 DNA: TGTGCCTGGAGCCCCGGGACAGTTTCCAACGAAAGATTATTT.

This clone has just a few counts. Gene names denote mouse genes. The missing CDR3 end, 1 residue past where the read stops, is filled in from the germline J gene. The chain employs TRBV26 and TRBJ2-7; 10 nucleotides agree with TRBD2. The germline gives CDR1 KGHPV, CDR2 FQNQEV (reference sequence). Losses at the gene ends were 1 base for V and 6 bases for J; bases not matched to a gene: 3. The CDR3 is 14 residues long. The sequenced part of the CDR3 DNA is TGTGCCAGCAGTCTGTACTGGGGGGGACCTGAACAGTAC. This encodes CASSLYWGGPEQY. The full CDR3 reads CASSLYWGGPEQYF. Full variable domain (rest looked up from reference TRBV26 and TRBJ2-7): NSKVIQTPRYLVKGQGQKAKMRCIPEKGHPVVFWYQQNKNNEFKFLINFQNQEVLQQIDMTEKRFSAECPSNSPCSLEIQSSEAGDSALYLCASSLYWGGPEQYFGPGTRLTVL.

About this clone: Here the gene names and germline are mouse. Read coverage stops 1 residue before the CDR3 terminus; the germline J gene supplies the remainder. The chain recombines TRBV23 with TRBJ1-1; the DNA was not compared with TRBD1, the D call given in the table. The CDR3 has 14 amino acids. Germline CDR1 is KGHTA and CDR2 is FQNQQP. CDR3 DNA, as far as it was read: TGCTCCAGCAGTCCCCGGGACAGGGGGCGCGGAGTCTTC. Protein sequence: CSSSPRDRGRGVF. The full CDR3 protein is CSSSPRDRGRGVFF.

This clone appeared a few times. Gene names follow the mouse nomenclature. The CDR3 end is not reached by the read, which stops 1 residue before it; the germline J gene fills it in. The V and J genes are TRBV26 and TRBJ2-2, with unresolved D. Trimming cost V 0 bases and J 4 bases, with 3 bases left between them. Germline CDR1 is KGHPV and CDR2 is FQNQEV (reference sequence). This CDR3 contains 13 residues. Here the CDR3 reads CASSLSSTGQLYF. CDR3 DNA, as far as it was read: TGTGCCAGCAGTCTGTCAAGCACCGGGCAGCTCTAC.

This clone appeared a few times. These gene names are mouse names. The read gets to within 1 residue of the CDR3 end, and the germline J gene fills in the rest. This chain links TRBV3 with TRBJ2-1; the match to TRBD2 covers 9 bases. CDR3 size: 16 residues. V dropped 1 base and J dropped 3; count of bases not matched to a gene: 4. The germline gives CDR1 SNHLY, CDR2 FYNGKV (reference sequence). The CDR3 region is CASSLDSGGGYAEQFF. Partial CDR3 DNA: TGTGCCAGCAGCTTAGATTCTGGGGGGGGCTATGCTGAGCAGTTC. The full variable domain, completed using reference TRBV3 and TRBJ2-1, is GPKVLQIPSHQIIDMGQMVTLNCDPVSNHLYFYWYKQILGQQMEFLVNFYNGKVMEKSKLFKDQFSVERPDGSYFTLKIQPTALEDSAVYFCASSLDSGGGYAEQFFGPGTRLTVL.

This clone was found a few times. The gene names given are mouse names. Read coverage stops 1 residue before the CDR3 terminus; the germline J gene supplies the remainder. This chain joins TRBV29 and TRBJ2-7; 7 bases match TRBD1. The V gene's germline CDR1 is MSHET and CDR2 SYDVDS. Trimming removed 11 bases from V and 2 bases from J; junction bases left unmatched: 3. CDR3 size: 11 residues. The CDR3 reads CAEGTAYEQYF. CDR3 DNA (partial): TGTGCTGAAGGGACAGCCTATGAACAGTAC.

The table lists this clone with a few counts. Germline and genes: mouse. The read terminates 1 residue ahead of where the CDR3 ends, so the germline J gene completes it. The chain combines TRBV20 with TRBJ1-3; D is unclear. Between the trimmed V and J ends, which lost 1 base and 0 bases, there was a span of 4 bases. The CDR3 is 13 residues long. Germline CDR1 reads GFQATS; CDR2 reads STVNSAI. Partial CDR3 DNA: TGTGGTGCTAGGGTTGTTTCTGGAAATACGCTCTAT. It is translated as CGARVVSGNTLY. The CDR3 in its entirety is CGARVVSGNTLYF.

By its share, this clone is medium-sized. The gene names given are mouse names. The CDR3 extends 1 residue past the end of the read, so its final part is completed from the germline J gene. V gene TRBV26 combines with J gene TRBJ1-3; TRBD1 matches 7 bases. CDR1 and CDR2 (germline): KGHPV, FQNQEV (reference sequence). The CDR3 loop spans 14 amino acids. J gave up 1 base and V 6 bases, and 3 bases lay outside the gene matches. The chain's CDR3 is CASRPGQSGNTLYF. The DNA read from the CDR3 is TGTGCCAGCAGGCCGGGACAGTCTGGAAATACGCTCTAT. The variable domain in full, completed from reference TRBV26 and TRBJ1-3, reads NSKVIQTPRYLVKGQGQKAKMRCIPEKGHPVVFWYQQNKNNEFKFLINFQNQEVLQQIDMTEKRFSAECPSNSPCSLEIQSSEAGDSALYLCASRPGQSGNTLYFGEGSRLIVV.

This clone was seen only a few times. Mouse gene names apply. Read data end 1 residue before the CDR3 end; the end is taken from the germline J gene. The chain links TRBV26 to TRBJ1-4, with D tentatively TRBD1 (6 bases). The V and J ends lost 6 bases and 5 bases respectively, with 10 bases between them. CDR1 is KGHPV and CDR2 is FQNQEV in the germline V gene (reference sequence). This CDR3 has 13 residues. The CDR3 DNA, read in part, is TGTGCCAGCAGCCGGGGACAAAACGAAAGATTATTT. Translation gives CASSRGQNERLF. The CDR3 in its entirety is CASSRGQNERLFF.

This clone is labeled as medium-sized. Germline and genes here are mouse. The read gets to within 1 residue of the CDR3 end, and the germline J gene fills in the rest. Different DNA sequences within this sample yield the same CDR3. The chain is built from TRBV26 and TRBJ1-1; no reliable D call. V was pared by 2 bases and J by 1 base, with 5 bases between. CDR1 and CDR2 (germline): KGHPV, FQNQEV (reference sequence). The CDR3 length is 13 residues. The DNA read from the CDR3 is TGTGCCAGCAGTCTGAGGCAAAACACAGAAGTCTTC. This gives the protein CASSLRQNTEVF. The CDR3 in full is CASSLRQNTEVFF. The variable domain in full, completed from reference TRBV26 and TRBJ1-1, reads NSKVIQTPRYLVKGQGQKAKMRCIPEKGHPVVFWYQQNKNNEFKFLINFQNQEVLQQIDMTEKRFSAECPSNSPCSLEIQSSEAGDSALYLCASSLRQNTEVFFGKGTRLTVV.

Remarks on this clone: Gene names and germline refer to mouse. With the read ending 1 residue before the CDR3 end, the germline J gene is used to fill in that end. The chain combines TRBV26 with TRBJ1-1; the match to TRBD1 covers 7 bases. Looked up from germline, CDR1 is KGHPV and CDR2 is FQNQEV (reference sequence). This CDR3 contains 14 residues. The J segment lost 6 bases and the V segment lost 3 bases, leaving 7 bases of the junction unmatched. The part of the CDR3 DNA that was read is TGTGCCAGCAGTCTACAGGACAGGCGGGCAGAAGTCTTC. Amino acids: CASSLQDRRAEVF. The CDR3 in its entirety is CASSLQDRRAEVFF.